The entry below gives a single TCR beta chain sequence along with its context. Its antigen is as yet unknown. The data originate from a study of T cells in localized non-small cell lung cancer. Overall study findings and caveats: Elevated blood T cell density was associated with longer overall survival. Uninvolved adjacent lung had the highest recorded T cell clonality, with tumor below it. Because only a single region of the tumor was sequenced, heterogeneity remains possible.

The assay was immunoSEQ multiplex PCR, and TCRdb's table has in-frame clones only and misses some. The sample carries about 33,000 clones, 75% to 90% recorded once. The sequence was obtained from a man aged 40-75 years with stage III lung adenocarcinoma. This specimen was peripheral blood mononuclear cells, taken before any cancer treatment.

The CDR3: CASRLAGGPGNIQYF. CDR3 nucleotides: TGTGCCAGCAGGCTAGCGGGGGGGCCAGGAAACATTCAGTACTTC. This chain uses TRBV2 with TRBJ2-4, with TRBD2 matching 12 bases. CDR1 and CDR2 from the germline V gene are SNHLY and FYNNEI. The CDR3 contains 15 residues. Losses at the gene ends were 6 bases for V and 6 bases for J; bases not matched to a gene: 6.